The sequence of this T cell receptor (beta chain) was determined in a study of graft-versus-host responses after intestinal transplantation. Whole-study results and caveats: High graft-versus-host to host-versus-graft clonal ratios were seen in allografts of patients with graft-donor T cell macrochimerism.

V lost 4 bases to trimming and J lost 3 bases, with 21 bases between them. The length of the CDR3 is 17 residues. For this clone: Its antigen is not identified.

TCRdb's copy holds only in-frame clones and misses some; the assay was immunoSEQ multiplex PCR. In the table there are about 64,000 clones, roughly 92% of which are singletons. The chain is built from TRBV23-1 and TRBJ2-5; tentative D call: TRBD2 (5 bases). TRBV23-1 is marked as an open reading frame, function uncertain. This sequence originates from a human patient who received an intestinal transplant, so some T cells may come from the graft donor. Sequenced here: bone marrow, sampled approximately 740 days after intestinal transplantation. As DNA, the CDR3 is TGCGCCAGCAGTCCCCGTGGTAGCGATAACCCCAAAGAGACCCAGTACTTC. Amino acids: CASSPRGSDNPKETQYF.